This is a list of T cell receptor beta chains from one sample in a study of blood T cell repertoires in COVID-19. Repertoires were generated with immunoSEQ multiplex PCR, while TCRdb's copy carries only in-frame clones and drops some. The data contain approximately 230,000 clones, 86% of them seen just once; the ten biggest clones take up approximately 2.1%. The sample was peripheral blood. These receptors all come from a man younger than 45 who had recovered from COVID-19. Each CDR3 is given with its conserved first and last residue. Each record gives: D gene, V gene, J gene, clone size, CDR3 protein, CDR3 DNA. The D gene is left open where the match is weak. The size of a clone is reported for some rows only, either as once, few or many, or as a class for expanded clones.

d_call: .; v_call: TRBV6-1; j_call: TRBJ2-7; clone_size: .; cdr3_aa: CASSEGRTYEQYF; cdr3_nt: TGTGCCAGCAGTGAGGGCAGGACCTACGAGCAGTACTTC
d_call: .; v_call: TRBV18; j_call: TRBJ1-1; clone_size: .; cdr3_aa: CASSPPEARVTAFF; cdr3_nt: TGTGCCAGCTCACCACCGGAGGCGCGGGTAACAGCTTTCTTT
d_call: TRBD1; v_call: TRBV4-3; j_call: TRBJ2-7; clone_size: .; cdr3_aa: CASSQQTGIYEQYF; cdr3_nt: TGCGCCAGCAGCCAACAGACAGGGATCTACGAGCAGTACTTC
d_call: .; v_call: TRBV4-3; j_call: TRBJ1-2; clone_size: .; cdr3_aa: CASSQEWGLSYGYTF; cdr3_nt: TGCGCCAGCAGCCAAGAGTGGGGGCTTAGCTATGGCTACACCTTC
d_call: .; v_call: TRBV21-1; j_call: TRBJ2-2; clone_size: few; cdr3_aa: CASSKDPPTGANTGELFF; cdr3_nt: TGTGCCAGCAGCAAAGACCCTCCGACAGGAGCGAACACCGGGGAGCTGTTTTTT
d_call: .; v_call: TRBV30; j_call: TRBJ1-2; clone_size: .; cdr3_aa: CAWWAQAYGYTF; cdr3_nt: TGTGCCTGGTGGGCACAGGCCTATGGCTACACCTTC
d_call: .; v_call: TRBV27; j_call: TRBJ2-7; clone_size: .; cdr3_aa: CASSGLRDTFYEQYF; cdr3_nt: TGTGCCAGCAGCGGCCTCCGGGACACCTTCTACGAGCAGTACTTC
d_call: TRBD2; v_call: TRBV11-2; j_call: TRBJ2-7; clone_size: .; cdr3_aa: CASSLMGLAGKDEQYF; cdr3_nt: TGTGCCAGCAGCTTGATGGGACTAGCGGGGAAGGACGAGCAGTACTTC
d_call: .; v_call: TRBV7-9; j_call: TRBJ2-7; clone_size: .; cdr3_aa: CASRAQGPEEQYF; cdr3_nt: TGTGCCAGCAGGGCCCAGGGGCCAGAGGAGCAGTACTTC
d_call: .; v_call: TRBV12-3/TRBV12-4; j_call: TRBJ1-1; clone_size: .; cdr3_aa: CASGAQQNTEAFF; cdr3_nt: TGTGCCAGCGGAGCCCAACAGAACACTGAAGCTTTCTTT
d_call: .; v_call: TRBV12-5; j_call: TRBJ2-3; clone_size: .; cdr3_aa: CASGLGSQGIGGDTQYF; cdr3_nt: TGTGCTAGTGGTTTGGGATCCCAGGGGATAGGAGGAGATACGCAGTATTTT
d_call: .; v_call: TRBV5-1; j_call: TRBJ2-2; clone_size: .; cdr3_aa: CASSLIQGGELFF; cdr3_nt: TGCGCCAGCAGCTTGATACAGGGCGGTGAGCTGTTTTTT
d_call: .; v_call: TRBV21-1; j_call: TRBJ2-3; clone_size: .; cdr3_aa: CADTGGQGGSTDTQYF; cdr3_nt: TGTGCCGACACCGGGGGACAGGGGGGGTCCACAGATACGCAGTATTTT
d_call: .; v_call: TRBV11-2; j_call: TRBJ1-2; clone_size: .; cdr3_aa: CASSLGQGSFGYTF; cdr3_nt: TGTGCCAGCAGCTTAGGGCAGGGTAGTTTTGGCTACACCTTC
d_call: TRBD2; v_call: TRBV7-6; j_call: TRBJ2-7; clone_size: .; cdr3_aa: CASSYGTRSSYEQYF; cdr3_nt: TGTGCCAGCAGCTATGGGACTAGAAGCTCCTACGAGCAGTACTTC
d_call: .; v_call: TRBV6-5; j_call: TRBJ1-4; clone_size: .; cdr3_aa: CASSYGGYEKLFF; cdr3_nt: TGTGCCAGCAGTTACGGAGGATATGAAAAACTGTTTTTT
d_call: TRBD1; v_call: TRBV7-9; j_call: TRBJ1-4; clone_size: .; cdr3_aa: CASSYNRGADEKLFF; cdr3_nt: TGTGCCAGCAGCTACAACAGGGGGGCGGATGAAAAACTGTTTTTT
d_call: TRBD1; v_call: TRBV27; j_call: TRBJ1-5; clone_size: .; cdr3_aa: CASSLEGAGPQHF; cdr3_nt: TGTGCCAGCAGTTTAGAGGGGGCCGGGCCCCAGCATTTT
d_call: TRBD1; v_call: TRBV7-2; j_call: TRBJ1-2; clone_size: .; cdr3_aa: CASSPRTGNYGYTF; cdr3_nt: TGTGCCAGCAGCCCCCGGACAGGGAACTATGGCTACACCTTC
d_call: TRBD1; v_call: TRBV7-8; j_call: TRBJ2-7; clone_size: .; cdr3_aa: CASSYQGDEQYF; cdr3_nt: TGTGCCAGCAGCTACCAGGGGGACGAGCAGTACTTC
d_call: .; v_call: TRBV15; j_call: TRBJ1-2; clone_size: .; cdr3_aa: CATSRDSGGYTF; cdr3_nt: TGTGCCACCAGCAGAGATTCCGGTGGCTACACCTTC
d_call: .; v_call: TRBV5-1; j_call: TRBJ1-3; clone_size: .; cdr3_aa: CASSLVFPGLSSGNTIYF; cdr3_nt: TGCGCCAGCAGCTTGGTCTTTCCGGGACTCAGCTCTGGAAACACCATATATTTT
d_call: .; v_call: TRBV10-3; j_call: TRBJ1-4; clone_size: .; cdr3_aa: CAISESGIGEKLFF; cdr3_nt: TGTGCCATCAGTGAGTCCGGGATTGGTGAAAAACTGTTTTTT
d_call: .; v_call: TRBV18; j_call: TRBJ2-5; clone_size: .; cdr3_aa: CASSPQGVVGETQYF; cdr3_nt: TGTGCCAGCTCACCACAGGGGGTTGTAGGAGAGACCCAGTACTTC
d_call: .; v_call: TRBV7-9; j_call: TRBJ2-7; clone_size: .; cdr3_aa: CASSPPPAGTFLEQYF; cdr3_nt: TGTGCCAGCAGCCCCCCCCCGGCAGGGACTTTTTTAGAGCAGTACTTC
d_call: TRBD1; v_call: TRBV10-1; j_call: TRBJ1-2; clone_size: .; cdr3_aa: CASLRDSSLVNLINYGYTF; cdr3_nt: TGCGCCAGCCTTCGGGACAGCAGCCTAGTTAACCTAATTAACTATGGCTACACCTTC
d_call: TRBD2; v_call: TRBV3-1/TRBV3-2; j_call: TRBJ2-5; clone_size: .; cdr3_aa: CASSQVSRGRETQYF; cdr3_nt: TGTGCCAGCAGCCAAGTCTCCCGCGGGAGGGAGACCCAGTACTTC
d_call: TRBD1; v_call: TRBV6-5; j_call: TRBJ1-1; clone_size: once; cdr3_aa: CASSYGPTGPNTEAFF; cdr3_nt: TGTGCCAGCAGTTACGGTCCGACAGGGCCGAACACTGAAGCTTTCTTT
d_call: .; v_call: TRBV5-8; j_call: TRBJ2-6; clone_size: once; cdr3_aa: CASSLDRAVSGANVLTF; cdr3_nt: TGTGCCAGCAGCTTGGACAGGGCCGTCTCTGGGGCCAACGTCCTGACTTTC
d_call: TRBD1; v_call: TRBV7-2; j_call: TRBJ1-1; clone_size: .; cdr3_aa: CASSSRRGTEAFF; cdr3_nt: TGTGCCAGCAGCTCACGCAGGGGGACTGAAGCTTTCTTT
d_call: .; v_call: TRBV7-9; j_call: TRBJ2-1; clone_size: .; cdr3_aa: CASSLASEPWNEQFF; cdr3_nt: TGTGCCAGCAGCCTAGCTAGCGAGCCATGGAATGAGCAGTTCTTC
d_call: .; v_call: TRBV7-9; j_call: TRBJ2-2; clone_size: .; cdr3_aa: CASPFRVSAGELFF; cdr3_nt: TGTGCCAGCCCATTCCGGGTTTCGGCCGGGGAGCTGTTTTTT
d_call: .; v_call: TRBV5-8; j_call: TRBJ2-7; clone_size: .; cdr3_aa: CASRGGYEQYF; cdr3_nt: TGTGCCAGCAGGGGGGGCTACGAGCAGTACTTC
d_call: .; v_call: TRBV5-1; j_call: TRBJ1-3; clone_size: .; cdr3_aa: CASSRSGGAPRDGNTIYF; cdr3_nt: TGCGCCAGCAGCCGCAGCGGGGGGGCCCCTCGAGATGGAAACACCATATATTTT
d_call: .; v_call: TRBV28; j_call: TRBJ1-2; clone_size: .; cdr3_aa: CASSSQVRGYTF; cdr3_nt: TGTGCCAGCAGTTCCCAAGTACGGGGCTACACCTTC
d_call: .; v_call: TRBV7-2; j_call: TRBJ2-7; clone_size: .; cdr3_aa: CASSLDRGKEQYF; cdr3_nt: TGTGCCAGCAGCTTAGATCGGGGGAAGGAGCAGTACTTC
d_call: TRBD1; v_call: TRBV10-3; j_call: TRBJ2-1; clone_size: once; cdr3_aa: CAIIKSRDRDEQFF; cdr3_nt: TGTGCCATCATTAAGTCCCGGGACAGGGATGAGCAGTTCTTC
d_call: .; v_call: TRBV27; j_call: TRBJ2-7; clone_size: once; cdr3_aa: CASSLSSGGPYEQYF; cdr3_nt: TGTGCCAGCAGTTTATCTTCCGGGGGGCCCTACGAGCAGTACTTC
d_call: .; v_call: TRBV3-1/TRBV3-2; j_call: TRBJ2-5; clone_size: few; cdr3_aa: CASSQDGLGGTQYF; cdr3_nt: TGTGCCAGCAGCCAAGATGGGCTCGGGGGGACCCAGTACTTC
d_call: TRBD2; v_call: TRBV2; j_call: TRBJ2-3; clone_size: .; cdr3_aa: CASSFPIAGASTDTQYF; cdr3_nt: TGTGCCAGCAGTTTCCCCATAGCGGGGGCCAGCACAGATACGCAGTATTTT
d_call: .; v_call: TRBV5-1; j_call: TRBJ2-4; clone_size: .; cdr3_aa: CASSPEGYEENIQYF; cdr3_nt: TGCGCCAGCTCACCGGAGGGCTACGAGGAAAACATTCAGTACTTC